The sequence of this TCR beta chain was determined in a study of T cell responses to AZD1222 COVID-19 vaccine. Broader study findings: Nearly half of spike-specific TCRs reportedly target variant regions that are unmutated in the B.1.351 and B.1.1.7 variants. Spike as a whole was targeted by vaccine-associated CD4 TCRs, dominant at 160-218 and 743-854.

Of note for this clone: What it binds is unknown.

The V end was cut by 9 bases, the J end by 11 bases, with 11 bases between. The CDR3 spans 10 residues. Method: immunoSEQ multiplex PCR; TCRdb's copy keeps in-frame clones and lacks some. The table shows about 180,000 clones, with roughly 94% occurring only once. The V and J genes are TRBV23-1 and TRBJ1-5; no clear D. TRBV23-1 is labeled an ORF, and its function is uncertain. The sample consisted of peripheral blood, taken 28 days after the second AZD1222 dose. This TCR was sampled from an adult who received the AZD1222 COVID-19 vaccine. CDR3 in DNA: TGCGCCAGGGGCCGTACGGCCCAGCATTTT. This sequence encodes CARGRTAQHF.